The next 18 T cell receptor beta chains were all read from a single sample in a study of T cells expressing NK-cell markers. Reprocessing the 5' RACE reads, TCRdb reports a single entry for every CDR3 protein and omits DNA. The sample data list about 300,000 distinct CDR3 sequences. Sequencing was performed on blood T cells: a sorted CD56 or NKG2C T cell subset, CD4+ or CD8+ T cells, or bulk PBMC T cells (not recorded which). These receptors originate from a woman between 18 and 70 years old in good health.

CDR3 protein: CASTPGGSAYEQYF. V gene TRBV28 combines with J gene TRBJ2-7; the TRBD1 assignment by TCRdb is unverifiable without DNA. CDR1 and CDR2 (germline): MDHEN, SYDVKM. The CDR3 consists of 14 residues.

The rearrangement links TRBV30 to TRBJ1-2; there is no DNA to check the TCRdb D call of TRBD1. There are 13 residues in the CDR3. The germline gives CDR1 GTSNPN, CDR2 SVGIG (reference sequence). This CDR3 reads CAWSVSGLDGYTF.

The rearrangement uses TRBV6-1 and TRBJ1-1; the TCRdb call, TRBD1, lacks DNA for checking. The CDR3 runs to 18 residues. Germline lookup yields CDR1 MNHNS and CDR2 SASEGT. The chain's CDR3 is CASSRGQVGPYSNTEAFF.

This chain connects TRBV28 to TRBJ1-6; no DNA is available, so the TRBD1 call from TCRdb remains unchecked. The CDR3 consists of 14 residues. In germline, CDR1 is MDHEN, CDR2 SYDVKM. The chain's CDR3 is CASSPGGLDSPLHF.

This chain connects TRBV20-1 to TRBJ2-3; no DNA is available, so the TRBD2 call from TCRdb remains unchecked. The CDR3 runs 14 residues. Germline V CDR1 and CDR2: DFQATT, SNEGSKA (reference sequence). The CDR3 sequence: CSAKTSGRSDTQYF.

Here the CDR3 reads CSTQGGRGEKLFF. The chain joins TRBV20-1 to TRBJ1-4; TCRdb proposes TRBD1, but this gene call is untestable without DNA. The CDR3 is made up of 13 amino acids. Germline V CDR1 and CDR2: DFQATT, SNEGSKA (reference sequence).

The chain links TRBV30 to TRBJ2-5; TCRdb names TRBD1, which stays unverified in the absence of DNA. Germline loops: CDR1 GTSNPN, CDR2 SVGIG (reference sequence). The length of the CDR3 is 16 residues. The CDR3 loop reads CAWSVLGGQGLETQYF. The whole variable domain, remainder taken from reference TRBV30 and TRBJ2-5, is SQTIHQWPATLVQPVGSPLSLECTVEGTSNPNLYWYRQAAGRGLQLLFYSVGIGQISSEVPQNLSASRPQDRQFILSSKKLLLSDSGFYLCAWSVLGGQGLETQYFGPGTRLLVL.

The J gene is TRBJ1-2, the V gene TRBV6-5. The CDR3 has 15 residues. Germline CDR1 MNHEY, CDR2 SVGAGI. The CDR3 sequence: CASSYSTGLVYGYTF.

The chain combines TRBV7-9 with TRBJ2-5; the D call from TCRdb, TRBD2, cannot be confirmed without DNA. Germline V gene lookup returns CDR1 SEHNR and CDR2 FQNEAQ (reference sequence). This CDR3 is 14 amino acids long. The CDR3 loop reads CASSRRGYQETQYF.

The chain is built from TRBV20-1 and TRBJ2-5; TCRdb's D gene call, TRBD1, goes unchecked for lack of DNA. There are 14 residues in the CDR3. From germline, CDR1 is DFQATT and CDR2 SNEGSKA (reference sequence). This CDR3 reads CSALPLTGKETQYF.

The genes are TRBV6-1 and TRBJ2-5; TCRdb gives TRBD1 as the D gene, but with no DNA this cannot be confirmed. CDR3 length: 15 residues. Germline CDR1 and CDR2: MNHNS and SASEGT. CDR3 protein: CASDATQGRVETQYF.

V gene TRBV5-1 combines with J gene TRBJ2-1; TCRdb reports TRBD2, a call that lacks DNA to check it against. CDR3 length: 13 residues. The germline CDR1 and CDR2 sequences are SGHRS and YFSETQ. The CDR3 sequence is CASSWGEGGEQFF.

The V call is TRBV20-1, the J call TRBJ2-6. Germline-derived CDR1 and CDR2 are DFQATT and SNEGSKA (reference sequence). The CDR3 spans 14 residues. CDR3 region: CSARVVGGANVLTF.

The chain couples TRBV7-2 to TRBJ2-1; TCRdb proposes TRBD2, but this gene call is untestable without DNA. CDR1 and CDR2 (germline): SGHTA, FQGNSA. The CDR3 has 15 residues. CDR3 sequence: CASREGTSLNNEQFF.

CDR3 region: CASSQPARAGELFF. The chain employs TRBV12-3 or TRBV12-4 and TRBJ2-2; TCRdb's assignment of TRBD2 cannot be checked, as there is no DNA. There are 14 residues in the CDR3.

This sequence joins TRBV5-8 and TRBJ2-3. The CDR3 is 13 amino acids. Germline CDR1 is SGHTS and CDR2 is YDEGEE. The CDR3 is CASSFRFTYTQYF.

This chain uses TRBV2 with TRBJ2-3; without DNA, the TCRdb call of TRBD2 cannot be checked. Germline CDR1 SNHLY, CDR2 FYNNEI. The CDR3 is 18 amino acids. The CDR3 sequence: CASSYTSGGAGTTDTQYF.

The J gene is TRBJ2-3, the V gene TRBV9. This CDR3 is built from 15 residues. Germline CDR1 reads SGDLS; CDR2 reads YYNGEE. The CDR3 protein is CASSVDGGYTDTQYF.